These 22 T cell receptor beta chains were all obtained from the same sample, sequenced in a study of T cell repertoires in cytomegalovirus infection. TCRdb recomputed calls from the reads with MiXCR, one row per CDR3 protein. The sample carries over 250,000 distinct CDR3 sequences, roughly a fifth recorded once. Their antigens are not known. This sample comprised cultured PBMCs, obtained from culture after CMV antigen stimulation. Every receptor here comes from a human donor in good health (CMV status not recorded). Some clones in this sample may be carry-over from other donors' samples.

There are many counts of this clonotype. The CDR3 is CSAPPAQGGTPYGYTF. The CDR3 DNA reads as TGCAGTGCCCCCCCGGCACAGGGCGGGACTCCTTATGGCTACACCTTC. The chain combines TRBV20-1 with TRBJ1-2, with D tentatively TRBD1 (6 bases). Germline V lookup: CDR1 DFQATT, CDR2 SNEGSKA (reference sequence). This CDR3 is 16 amino acids long. V dropped 6 bases and J dropped 5 bases, with 25 bases sitting between them.

This clonotype was found many times. The genes are TRBV4-3 and TRBJ2-2; TRBD2 is a possible D gene (6 bases). CDR1 LGHNA and CDR2 YSLEER come from the germline V gene. V gave up 4 bases and J gave up 6 bases, with 12 bases separating them. There are 14 residues in the CDR3. CDR3 sequence: CASSPGLPAGELFF. CDR3 nucleotide sequence: TGCGCCAGCAGCCCGGGACTCCCGGCCGGGGAGCTGTTTTTT.

This clonotype was detected ten times or more. The chain is built from TRBV4-1 and TRBJ1-1; perhaps TRBD1 as D (5 bases). Trimming removed 6 bases at V and 5 bases at J, with 13 bases between. Looked up from germline, CDR1 is MGHRA and CDR2 is YSYEKL. The CDR3 runs to 13 residues. The CDR3 DNA reads TGCGCCAGCAGTCCATTGGGGGGGACTGAAGCTTTCTTT. This gives the protein CASSPLGGTEAFF.

The gene calls are TRBV27 and TRBJ2-2, with D unclear. The V end lost 0 bases, the J end lost 2 bases, and 10 bases lay between the germline ends. CDR3 length: 16 residues. Germline values: CDR1 MNHEY, CDR2 SMNVEV (reference sequence). The CDR3 loop reads CASSLSGRSNTGELFF. The CDR3 DNA sequence: TGTGCCAGCAGTTTATCAGGTCGCAGCAACACCGGGGAGCTGTTTTTT.

This clonotype was detected only once. The chain uses TRBV14 and TRBJ1-1; D is uncertain. CDR3 length equals 17 residues. Trimming left V 0 bases short and J 1 base short, with 15 bases between. Germline V lookup: CDR1 SGHDN, CDR2 FVKESK. The CDR3 DNA reads TGTGCCAGCAGCCAAGACCGGGTCTTAACAGAGAACACTGAAGCTTTCTTT. This translates into CASSQDRVLTENTEAFF.

This clonotype has only a few counts. CDR3 DNA: TGTGCCACCAGTGATCCCAGGGGGGGTGAGGACTATGGCTACACCTTC. It translates to CATSDPRGGEDYGYTF. This sequence joins TRBV24-1 and TRBJ1-2, with 7 bases identical to TRBD1. CDR3 length equals 16 residues. J gave up 3 bases and V 3 bases, and 9 bases lay outside the gene matches. CDR1 is KGHDR and CDR2 is SFDVKD in the germline V gene.

This clonotype was seen only a few times. The rearrangement uses TRBV19 and TRBJ1-6; tentatively, D is TRBD1 (5 bases). V lost 3 bases and J lost 7, with 16 bases in between. CDR1 and CDR2 (germline): LNHDA, SQIVND (reference sequence). The CDR3 has 16 residues. The CDR3: CASSMTPQGRNSPLHF. The CDR3 nucleotides read TGTGCCAGTAGTATGACGCCCCAGGGAAGGAATTCACCCCTCCACTTT.

This CDR3 is CASGLVVAPMVTDTQYF. The CDR3 DNA follows: TGTGCCAGCGGGCTAGTCGTTGCCCCCATGGTCACAGATACGCAGTATTTT. The V and J genes are TRBV19 and TRBJ2-3, with D unresolved. From germline, CDR1 is LNHDA and CDR2 SQIVND (reference sequence). The CDR3 is 17 residues long. Trimming removed 9 bases at V and 2 bases at J, with 24 bases between.

This clonotype was observed many times. This chain uses TRBV7-2 with TRBJ1-2; no definite D call. V was shortened by 1 base and J by 0 bases, with 12 bases between the two germline ends. Germline CDR1 is SGHTA and CDR2 is FQGNSA. The CDR3 contains 16 residues. The CDR3 bases are TGTGCCAGCAGCTTAGGGTCTTGGGCAGCTAACTATGGCTACACCTTC. Translation: CASSLGSWAANYGYTF.

This clonotype came up many times. The chain is built from TRBV7-2 and TRBJ1-4; D gene ambiguous. The CDR3 sequence is 17 residues long. The V end lost 5 bases, the J end lost 3 bases, and 19 bases lay between the germline ends. Germline loops: CDR1 SGHTA, CDR2 FQGNSA. The CDR3 DNA follows: TGTGCCAGCAGCCCCAGGCCAGTTGCGGGTTCTAATGAAAAACTGTTTTTT. Protein product: CASSPRPVAGSNEKLFF.

CDR3 in DNA: TGTGCCAGCAGTCGAGCGTCTAGCGGGCCTAGGTACAATGAGCAGTTCTTC. It codes for CASSRASSGPRYNEQFF. The V and J genes are TRBV12-3 or TRBV12-4 and TRBJ2-1; 8 bases line up with TRBD2. There are 17 residues in the CDR3. Trimming cost V 5 bases and J 4 bases; bases outside gene matches: 13.

The V and J genes are TRBV12-3 or TRBV12-4 and TRBJ1-2; no clear D gene. The ends were cut back, 7 bases at V and 1 base at J, with 19 bases in the middle. CDR3 length: 16 amino acids. The CDR3 nucleotides are TGTGCCAGCACCTCCCGGGTGGCAGGAGATAACTATGGCTACACCTTC. The encoded protein is CASTSRVAGDNYGYTF.

The chain carries TRBV7-9 and TRBJ1-4, with a weak D call TRBD1 (6 bases). The CDR3 length is 15 residues. Germline CDR1 and CDR2: SEHNR and FQNEAQ (reference sequence). V dropped 1 base and J dropped 5 bases, with 11 bases sitting between them. CDR3 protein: CASSLGQDPNEKLFF. CDR3 DNA: TGTGCCAGCAGCTTAGGACAGGACCCAAATGAAAAACTGTTTTTT.

This clonotype was seen a handful of times. The chain joins TRBV7-2 to TRBJ2-1, with TRBD2 identical over 12 bases. Looked up from germline, CDR1 is SGHTA and CDR2 is FQGNSA. This CDR3 spans 16 amino acids. Losses at the gene ends were 2 bases for V and 8 bases for J; bases not matched to a gene: 7. CDR3 residues: CASSLLPSGRGYEQFF. The CDR3 nucleotides read TGTGCCAGCAGCTTACTTCCTAGCGGGAGGGGCTATGAGCAGTTCTTC.

The V gene is TRBV7-8, the J gene TRBJ2-5; D not certain. The CDR3 consists of 16 residues. Germline CDR1 reads SGHVS; CDR2 reads FQNEAQ. V was trimmed by 3 bases and J by 3 bases, leaving 17 bases between them. The CDR3 region has the DNA TGTGCCAGCAGCTTCCCTCGGGTCGTTCAGAAAGAGACCCAGTACTTC. This sequence encodes CASSFPRVVQKETQYF.

The chain joins TRBV19 to TRBJ1-1, with D possibly matching TRBD1 (5 bases). The CDR3 is 12 residues long. The germline gives CDR1 LNHDA, CDR2 SQIVND (reference sequence). Trimming took off 7 bases at V and 4 bases at J, with 10 bases between the two ends. The CDR3: CASTGRATEAFF. CDR3 DNA sequence: TGTGCCAGTACAGGGAGGGCCACTGAAGCTTTCTTT.

The chain carries TRBV7-6 and TRBJ2-1, with 9 bases fitting TRBD2. Germline trimming cut 2 bases from V and 9 bases from J; bases unmatched to any gene: 14. Germline CDR1 SGHVS, CDR2 FNYEAQ. The CDR3 contains 17 residues. CDR3 sequence: CASSLMSGRPPGAEQFF. CDR3 coding DNA: TGTGCCAGCAGCTTAATGAGCGGGAGGCCGCCCGGGGCTGAGCAGTTCTTC.

This clonotype was seen at least ten times. V gene TRBV7-2 combines with J gene TRBJ2-1; 9 positions match TRBD2. Germline CDR1 is SGHTA and CDR2 is FQGNSA. This CDR3 contains 16 residues. The trim removed 5 bases at V and 5 bases at J, leaving 10 bases unmatched. Written as DNA, the CDR3 is TGTGCCAGCAGCGAGACTAGCGGCATCCCGGACAATGAGCAGTTCTTC. Residues: CASSETSGIPDNEQFF.

The chain carries TRBV4-2 and TRBJ2-5, with D perhaps TRBD2 (6 bases). Germline V gene lookup returns CDR1 LGHNA and CDR2 YNFKEQ. This CDR3 contains 13 residues. V lost 0 bases to trimming and J lost 7 bases, with 9 bases between them. In DNA, the CDR3 is TGTGCCAGCAGCCAAGAGGGGGGAACGACCCAGTACTTC. It codes for CASSQEGGTTQYF.

This clonotype was detected many times. This rearrangement joins TRBV7-2 to TRBJ1-1; no definite D call. This CDR3 has 15 amino acids. The V and J ends lost 1 base and 1 base respectively, with 10 bases between them. Germline V CDR1 and CDR2: SGHTA, FQGNSA. The CDR3 DNA follows: TGTGCCAGCAGCTTAGGTAGGGCAGCGAACACTGAAGCTTTCTTT. Its translation: CASSLGRAANTEAFF. The whole variable domain, filled in from reference TRBV7-2 and TRBJ1-1, reads GAGVSQSPSNKVTEKGKDVELRCDPISGHTALYWYRQSLGQGLEFLIYFQGNSAPDKSGLPSDRFSAERTGGSVSTLTIQRTQQEDSAVYLCASSLGRAANTEAFFGQGTRLTVV.

A few counts support this clonotype. The rearrangement uses TRBV6-2 or TRBV6-3 and TRBJ2-1, with 10 bases fitting TRBD2. The germline gives CDR1 MNHEY, CDR2 SVGEGT. Germline trimming cut 7 bases from V and 10 bases from J; bases unmatched to any gene: 10. This CDR3 has 14 residues. CDR3: CASNKRGGRGEQFF. The CDR3 coding sequence is TGTGCCAGCAACAAGCGGGGGGGGCGGGGGGAGCAGTTCTTC.

In this sample, this clonotype turned up many times. The CDR3: CASNHRGRGIGTEAFF. The CDR3 region has the DNA TGTGCCAGCAACCACCGCGGCCGAGGGATAGGGACTGAAGCTTTCTTT. V usage is TRBV11-3 and J usage is TRBJ1-1; no definite D call. Trimming removed 7 bases at V and 5 bases at J, with 23 bases between. The germline V gene encodes CDR1 SGHNT and CDR2 YENEEA. The CDR3 loop spans 16 amino acids.